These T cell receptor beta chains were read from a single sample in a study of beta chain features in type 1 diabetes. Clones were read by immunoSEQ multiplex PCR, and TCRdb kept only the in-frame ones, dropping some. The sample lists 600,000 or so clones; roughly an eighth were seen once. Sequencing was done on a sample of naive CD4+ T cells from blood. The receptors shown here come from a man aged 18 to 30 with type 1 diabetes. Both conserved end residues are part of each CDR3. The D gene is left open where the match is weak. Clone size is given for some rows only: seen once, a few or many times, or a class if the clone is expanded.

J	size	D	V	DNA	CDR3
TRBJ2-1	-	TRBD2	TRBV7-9	TGTGCCAGCAGCTTTAGGGTACGGCGGGAGCACTACAATGAGCAGTTCTTC	CASSFRVRREHYNEQFF
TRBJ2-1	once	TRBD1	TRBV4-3	TGCGCCAGCAGCCCCAGGACAGGGGATGAGCAGTTCTTC	CASSPRTGDEQFF
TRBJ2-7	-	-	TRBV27	TGTGCCAGAGACCCGGGACTCGAGGCAAACGAGCAGTACTTC	CARDPGLEANEQYF
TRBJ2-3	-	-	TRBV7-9	TGTGCCCTACAGGCCCAGGCAGGGGGGACCACAGATACGCAGTATTTT	CALQAQAGGTTDTQYF
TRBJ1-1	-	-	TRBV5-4	TGTGCCAGCAGCTTGCCCGACAGGCGTGAAGCTTTCTTT	CASSLPDRREAFF
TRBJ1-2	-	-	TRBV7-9	TGTGCCAGCAGCTCACAACGGCTGGGTGGCTACACCTTC	CASSSQRLGGYTF
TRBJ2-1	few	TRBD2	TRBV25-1	TGTGCCAGTGTGGTAGCGGGTCGACAGTTCTTC	CASVVAGRQFF
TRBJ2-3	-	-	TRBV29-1	TGCAGCGTTGGATGGAGAGGCAGGGCCACAGATACGCAGTATTTT	CSVGWRGRATDTQYF
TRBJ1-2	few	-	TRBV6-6	TGTGCCAGCAGTCCTCCCGAGAACTATGGCTACACCTTC	CASSPPENYGYTF
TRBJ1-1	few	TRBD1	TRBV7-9	TGTGCCAGCAGCTTAGCGGGCAGGGGGCTCGGGGCTTTCTTT	CASSLAGRGLGAFF
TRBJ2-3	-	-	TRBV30	TGTGCCTGGGCATCGGCAGATACGCAGTATTTT	CAWASADTQYF
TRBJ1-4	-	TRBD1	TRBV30	TGTGCCTGGAGTGTAGCCCAGGGGGTAGTGTCTAATGAAAAACTGTTTTTT	CAWSVAQGVVSNEKLFF
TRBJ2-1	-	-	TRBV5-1	TGCGCCAGCAGCCCCTCCGGGGTTACAGGGCAGGCTGAGCAGTTCTTC	CASSPSGVTGQAEQFF
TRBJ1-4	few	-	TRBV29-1	TGCAGCGTTGTTGACGGACTTAATGAAAAACTGTTTTTT	CSVVDGLNEKLFF
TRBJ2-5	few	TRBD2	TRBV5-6	TGTGCCAGCAGCTTGGACTTTCTAGCGGGAGCTGCAGAGACCCAGTACTTC	CASSLDFLAGAAETQYF
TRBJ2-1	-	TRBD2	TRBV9	TGTGCCAGCTCGGCAACTAGCGGGAGGTCTCACAATGAGCAGTTCTTC	CASSATSGRSHNEQFF
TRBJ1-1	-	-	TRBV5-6	TGTGCCAGCAGCCTCAGGGTTTTAGTCACTGAAGCTTTCTTT	CASSLRVLVTEAFF